This entry describes one T cell receptor beta chain. Germline V gene lookup returns CDR1 GTSNPN and CDR2 SVGIG (reference sequence). Trimming cost V 2 bases and J 6 bases; bases outside gene matches: 3. The CDR3 spans 14 residues. This entry is derived from a study of Graves' ophthalmopathy and Graves' hyperthyroidism. RNA served as the template for amplifying TCR beta CDR3 regions. First-round RT-PCR with HTBI primers preceded a second-round multiplex PCR. TCRdb recomputed calls from the multiplex PCR reads with MiXCR, one row per CDR3 protein. The sample contains 350,000 to 400,000 distinct CDR3 sequences, about 18% of which appear only once.

The clonotype originates from a woman under 30 with Graves' ophthalmopathy. V is TRBV30 and J is TRBJ1-6; 8 bases are shared with TRBD1. Sequenced input: peripheral blood. CDR3 residues: CAWSSDRGNSPLHF. In nucleotides, the CDR3 is TGTGCCTGGAGTAGTGACAGGGGTAATTCACCCCTCCACTTT.